Presented here are 18 T cell receptor beta chains from one specimen sequenced in a study of cytomegalovirus exposure and HLA in healthy donors. Primers: 60 Vbeta forward and 13 Jbeta reverse. This table comes from immunoSEQ multiplex PCR, and its TCRdb copy is limited to in-frame clones, with some not included. Of tens of thousands of clones in the sample, roughly 83% are singletons; the top ten hold more than 3.5%. Sequencing was performed on PBMCs. These receptors all stem from a young man in good health and CMV-seronegative.

J is TRBJ2-5 and V is TRBV19; the D gene is possibly TRBD1 (5 bases). Germline V CDR1 and CDR2: LNHDA, SQIVND (reference sequence). This CDR3 contains 13 residues. V was cut by 9 bases and J by 5 bases, with 16 bases left in between. This chain's CDR3 is CASTDTLGETQYF. Here the CDR3 DNA reads TGTGCCAGCACGGACACTCTCGGGGAGACCCAGTACTTC.

The V call is TRBV4-1, the J call TRBJ2-3, with TRBD2 identical over 15 bases. The CDR3 consists of 19 residues. Looked up from germline, CDR1 is MGHRA and CDR2 is YSYEKL. The junction had 9 bases not matched to a gene; V was cut back by 4 bases and J by 1 base. Here the CDR3 reads CASSPLGLAGGGGTDTQYF. The CDR3 bases are TGCGCCAGCAGCCCATTGGGACTAGCGGGGGGTGGTGGCACAGATACGCAGTATTTT.

This clone has more than one count but fewer than ten. This rearrangement joins TRBV9 to TRBJ2-7; 7 nucleotides match TRBD1. Losses at the gene ends were 0 bases for V and 2 bases for J; bases not matched to a gene: 14. CDR3 size: 18 residues. The germline CDR1 and CDR2 sequences are SGDLS and YYNGEE. The CDR3 protein is CASSVGDRVPFSAYEQYF. The CDR3 nucleotides read TGTGCCAGCAGCGTAGGAGACAGGGTCCCTTTTTCCGCCTACGAGCAGTACTTC.

CDR3 nucleotides: TGTGCAAGTCGCTATTCCGACTCGGCGGGAGTAGCGGAGACCCAGTACTTC. Translation: CASRYSDSAGVAETQYF. The gene calls are TRBV12-2 and TRBJ2-5; the table calls TRBD2, which could not be checked here. TRBV12-2 counts as a pseudogene. This CDR3 is built from 17 residues.

This chain links TRBV2 with TRBJ1-1; 7 nucleotides align to TRBD1. This CDR3 contains 14 residues. Germline V gives CDR1 SNHLY, CDR2 FYNNEI. J was trimmed by 4 bases and V by 6 bases; bases with no gene match: 8. CDR3 sequence reads: CASSLDRVGTEAFF. CDR3 DNA: TGTGCCAGCAGCCTAGACAGGGTGGGCACTGAAGCTTTCTTT. Using reference TRBV2 and TRBJ1-1 for the parts outside the CDR3, the full variable domain is EPEVTQTPSHQVTQMGQEVILRCVPISNHLYFYWYRQILGQKVEFLVSFYNNEISEKSEIFDDQFSVERPDGSNFTLKIRSTKLEDSAMYFCASSLDRVGTEAFFGQGTRLTVV.

The V call is TRBV7-2, the J call TRBJ2-1; 8 nucleotides agree with TRBD2. The CDR3 is 17 residues long. The germline V gene encodes CDR1 SGHTA and CDR2 FQGNSA. The J segment lost 1 base and the V segment lost 6 bases, leaving 11 bases of the junction unmatched. Here the CDR3 reads CASRKSGSKGSYNEQFF. CDR3 bases: TGTGCCAGCAGAAAGAGCGGGAGCAAGGGTTCCTACAATGAGCAGTTCTTC.

This chain joins TRBV6-1 and TRBJ2-5; the match to TRBD2 covers 8 bases. The V and J ends lost 3 bases and 2 bases, in that order; junction bases with no gene match: 5. The CDR3 loop spans 15 amino acids. Germline-derived CDR1 and CDR2 are MNHNS and SASEGT. The CDR3 DNA reads TGTGCCAGCAGTGACGGGGGGGCGCGTCAAGAGACCCAGTACTTC. The encoded protein is CASSDGGARQETQYF.

V gene TRBV11-2 combines with J gene TRBJ2-3, with 10 bases lining up with TRBD1. V lost 4 bases to trimming and J lost 3 bases; unmatched junction nucleotides: 4. The CDR3 totals 15 residues. The germline V gene has CDR1 SGHAT and CDR2 FQNNGV. CDR3 in DNA: TGTGCCAGCAGCTCCGACAGGGGGCCTACAGATACGCAGTATTTT. It yields the protein CASSSDRGPTDTQYF.

This clone turned up a few times. The chain couples TRBV20-1 to TRBJ1-1; 7 nucleotides align to TRBD1. V lost 4 bases, J lost 5 bases, and 1 base stayed unmatched. The CDR3 contains 11 residues. Germline CDR1 reads DFQATT; CDR2 reads SNEGSKA (reference sequence). In nucleotides, the CDR3 is TGCAGTGCTAAACAGGGGACTGAAGCTTTCTTT. Protein: CSAKQGTEAFF.

The J gene is TRBJ2-7, the V gene TRBV4-1; TRBD1 matches 7 bases. CDR1 MGHRA and CDR2 YSYEKL come from the germline V gene. This CDR3 has 15 amino acids. J lost 0 bases, V lost 4 bases, and 6 bases had no gene match. The CDR3 nucleotides read TGCGCCAGCAGCCTACGACAGGGACCCTCCTACGAGCAGTACTTC. Encoded protein: CASSLRQGPSYEQYF.

This rearrangement joins TRBV5-1 to TRBJ2-1, with unresolved D. The V gene's germline CDR1 is SGHRS and CDR2 YFSETQ. The CDR3 is made up of 11 amino acids. V was trimmed by 4 bases and J by 5 bases, leaving 4 bases between them. The CDR3 sequence: CASSANNEQFF. As DNA, the CDR3 is TGCGCCAGCAGCGCGAACAATGAGCAGTTCTTC.

J is TRBJ1-4 and V is TRBV9, with 8 bases identical to TRBD1. CDR3 length equals 16 residues. V shed 2 bases, J shed 8 bases, and the junction held 11 bases outside the gene matches. Looked up from germline, CDR1 is SGDLS and CDR2 is YYNGEE. CDR3 nucleotides: TGTGCCAGCAGCGTGGGACAGGTGGGGATGGGAGAAAAACTGTTTTTT. It translates to CASSVGQVGMGEKLFF.

The chain joins TRBV10-3 to TRBJ1-5; 9 positions agree with TRBD1. Trimming cost V 5 bases and J 0 bases; bases outside gene matches: 8. The CDR3 contains 17 residues. Germline loops: CDR1 ENHRY, CDR2 SYGVKD. Here the CDR3 DNA reads TGTGCCATCAGTCAGACCTGGACAGGGGATAGCAATCAGCCCCAGCATTTT. Protein sequence: CAISQTWTGDSNQPQHF.

The rearrangement links TRBV18 to TRBJ2-7; 7 bases map to TRBD2. Germline CDR1 reads KGHSH; CDR2 reads LQKENI. V dropped 3 bases and J dropped 3; count of bases not matched to a gene: 2. This CDR3 has 13 amino acids. CDR3 nucleotides: TGTGCCAGCTCACCCACTAGCGACTACGAGCAGTACTTC. Encoded protein: CASSPTSDYEQYF.

V usage is TRBV5-1 and J usage is TRBJ2-5, with 9 nucleotides matching TRBD2. V was pared by 0 bases and J by 4 bases, with 7 bases of the junction left unmatched. The CDR3 extends over 16 amino acids. Per the germline V gene, CDR1 is SGHRS and CDR2 is YFSETQ. CDR3 region: CASSLAGGGAVETQYF. CDR3 bases: TGCGCCAGCAGCTTGGCTGGCGGGGGGGCCGTAGAGACCCAGTACTTC.

In this sample, this clone turned up once. The V gene is TRBV9, the J gene TRBJ2-1; 8 nucleotides line up with TRBD2. CDR3 length: 15 amino acids. Trimming at V came to 3 bases and at J to 4 bases, leaving 6 bases not matched to a gene. Germline CDR1 is SGDLS and CDR2 is YYNGEE. The CDR3 region has the DNA TGTGCCAGCAGCGCAGCGGGAGTTATATACAATGAGCAGTTCTTC. Amino acid sequence: CASSAAGVIYNEQFF.

The rearrangement links TRBV5-1 to TRBJ2-1; 10 bases are shared with TRBD2. There are 15 residues in the CDR3. V lost 4 bases to trimming and J lost 3 bases; unmatched junction nucleotides: 4. Germline V gene sequence: CDR1 SGHRS, CDR2 YFSETQ. The CDR3 nucleotides are TGCGCCAGCAGCCCAGCGGGAGGGCGCTACAATGAGCAGTTCTTC. Its protein is CASSPAGGRYNEQFF.

The DNA of the CDR3 is TGTGCAAGTCGCTTCCCCCCAGCGGGGCACAATGAGCAGTTCTTC. Amino acid sequence: CASRFPPAGHNEQFF. The rearrangement joins TRBV12-2 to TRBJ2-1; the D call of TRBD2 is as the table states it, not checked on the DNA. TRBV12-2 corresponds to a pseudogene. CDR3 size: 15 residues.